The 14 T cell receptor beta chains in this list originate from one sample, sequenced in a study of T cell responses to AZD1222 COVID-19 vaccine. Sequencing used immunoSEQ multiplex PCR; TCRdb keeps in-frame clones, though not all of them. The profile shows roughly 96,000 clones, 75% to 90% of them singletons. The material sequenced was peripheral blood, taken on day 0 of AZD1222 vaccination. These receptors came from an adult in good health.

On this clone: Sequence at one end of the junction differs from germline and may be a read error. The chain uses TRBV10-3 and TRBJ2-7, with D possibly matching TRBD2 (6 bases). Germline assignment: CDR1 ENHRY and CDR2 SYGVKD. CDR3 length equals 12 residues. The CDR3 is CAIREQTRGYLF. In DNA form, the CDR3 reads TGTGCCATCAGAGAGCAGACGCGGGGCTACCTCTTC.

The CDR3: CASSQELAGSGTDTQYF. The CDR3 DNA sequence: TGTGCCAGCAGCCAAGAACTAGCGGGCTCAGGCACAGATACGCAGTATTTT. The chain couples TRBV4-2 to TRBJ2-3, with TRBD2 matching 9 bases. Germline CDR1 and CDR2: LGHNA and YNFKEQ. The CDR3 has 17 amino acids. Germline trimming cut 0 bases from V and 1 base from J; bases unmatched to any gene: 5.

This chain joins TRBV7-8 and TRBJ2-3; no clear D. Germline lookup yields CDR1 SGHVS and CDR2 FQNEAQ. CDR3 length: 14 amino acids. Trimming took 5 bases from V and 4 from J, leaving 13 bases between them. The CDR3 coding sequence is TGTGCCAGCAGCCTTTCGGCCAGGTCAGATACGCAGTATTTT. Translated, it gives CASSLSARSDTQYF.

The V call is TRBV5-6, the J call TRBJ1-3; perhaps TRBD1 as D (6 bases). CDR1 is SGHDT and CDR2 is YYEEEE in the germline V gene. The CDR3 runs 14 residues. V was pared by 4 bases and J by 4 bases, with 12 bases between. CDR3 protein: CASSPGHAGNTIYF. The CDR3 region has the DNA TGTGCCAGCAGCCCGGGACACGCCGGAAACACCATATATTTT.

The V gene is TRBV19, the J gene TRBJ2-7; 8 bases are a match to TRBD1. V lost 7 bases, J lost 3 bases, and 11 bases stayed unmatched. The CDR3 is made up of 15 amino acids. Germline-derived CDR1 and CDR2 are LNHDA and SQIVND (reference sequence). The chain's CDR3 is CASTERGTGVYEQYF. In nucleotides, the CDR3 is TGTGCCAGTACTGAGAGAGGGACAGGAGTCTACGAGCAGTACTTC.

This sequence joins TRBV30 and TRBJ2-6, with a weak D call TRBD1 (6 bases). CDR1 is GTSNPN, CDR2 SVGIG, per germline (reference sequence). The V gene lost 7 bases and the J gene lost 4 bases, with 11 bases spanning the gap. The CDR3 consists of 13 residues. CDR3 sequence: CAFRGNGANVLTF. Here the CDR3 DNA reads TGTGCCTTTAGGGGGAACGGGGCCAACGTCCTGACTTTC.

This chain connects TRBV6-1 to TRBJ2-7; 10 bases align to TRBD2. The CDR3 runs to 17 residues. Germline V gene lookup returns CDR1 MNHNS and CDR2 SASEGT. Trimming cost V 4 bases and J 1 base; bases outside gene matches: 10. CDR3 sequence reads: CASSGGSSGSMSYEQYF. In nucleotides, the CDR3 is TGTGCCAGCAGTGGGGGGTCTAGCGGGAGTATGTCCTACGAGCAGTACTTC.

The V gene is TRBV28, the J gene TRBJ2-7; 12 nucleotides line up with TRBD1. V lost 6 bases, J lost 9 bases, and 12 bases stayed unmatched. Germline V gene sequence: CDR1 MDHEN, CDR2 SYDVKM. CDR3 size: 15 residues. CDR3 bases: TGTGCCAGCAGGCTACCGGGACAGGGGGCTTCCGGGCAGTACTTC. Its protein product is CASRLPGQGASGQYF.

This clone was recorded a few times. V is TRBV19 and J is TRBJ2-1, with D possibly being TRBD2 (6 bases). Germline lookup yields CDR1 LNHDA and CDR2 SQIVND (reference sequence). CDR3 length: 15 amino acids. V was shortened by 3 bases and J by 1 base, with 10 bases between the two germline ends. The CDR3 bases are TGTGCCAGTAGTATGCTAGCGAGTTCCTACAATGAGCAGTTCTTC. It yields the protein CASSMLASSYNEQFF.

V gene TRBV10-3 combines with J gene TRBJ1-2; D is perhaps TRBD1 (6 bases). Germline V gene sequence: CDR1 ENHRY, CDR2 SYGVKD. Trimming left V 9 bases short and J 4 bases short, with 15 bases between. This CDR3 spans 13 amino acids. The CDR3 DNA reads as TGTGCCATATCCAGGGGATCGAGCTATGGCTACACCTTC. This gives the protein CAISRGSSYGYTF.

In the case of this clone: An end of the junction does not agree with germline; a read error may underlie this. The chain uses TRBV7-7 and TRBJ2-1; 11 bases map to TRBD2. Looked up from germline, CDR1 is SSHAT and CDR2 is FNYEAQ (reference sequence). The CDR3 loop spans 15 amino acids. Here the CDR3 DNA reads TGTGCTAGCAGCGCGACTAGCGGGGTCTACAATGAGCAGTTCTTC. Protein product: CASSATSGVYNEQFF.

This clone was seen just once. This chain links TRBV6-5 with TRBJ2-7; D might be TRBD1 (6 bases). V lost 6 bases and J 5 bases, leaving 20 bases between the germline ends. The germline V gene encodes CDR1 MNHEY and CDR2 SVGAGI. The CDR3 loop spans 15 amino acids. CDR3 region: CASSRSGTSWDEQYF. CDR3 coding DNA: TGTGCCAGCAGCCGATCCGGGACATCCTGGGACGAGCAGTACTTC.

The chain recombines TRBV19 with TRBJ1-5; TRBD1 matches at 9 bases. The germline V gene encodes CDR1 LNHDA and CDR2 SQIVND (reference sequence). The CDR3 totals 15 residues. V trimming: 8 bases; J trimming: 7 bases; junction bases outside the gene matches: 12. CDR3: CASAPVGTGSQPQHF. The CDR3 nucleotides are TGTGCCAGTGCCCCCGTAGGGACAGGGTCACAGCCCCAGCATTTT.

The genes are TRBV6-5 and TRBJ2-7; TRBD2 aligns across 7 bases. Looked up from germline, CDR1 is MNHEY and CDR2 is SVGAGI. The J segment lost 1 base and the V segment lost 6 bases, leaving 9 bases of the junction unmatched. The CDR3 has 15 residues. The chain's CDR3 is CASSPGGSGSYEQYF. The CDR3 DNA reads as TGTGCCAGCAGCCCCGGGGGGTCGGGGTCCTACGAGCAGTACTTC.